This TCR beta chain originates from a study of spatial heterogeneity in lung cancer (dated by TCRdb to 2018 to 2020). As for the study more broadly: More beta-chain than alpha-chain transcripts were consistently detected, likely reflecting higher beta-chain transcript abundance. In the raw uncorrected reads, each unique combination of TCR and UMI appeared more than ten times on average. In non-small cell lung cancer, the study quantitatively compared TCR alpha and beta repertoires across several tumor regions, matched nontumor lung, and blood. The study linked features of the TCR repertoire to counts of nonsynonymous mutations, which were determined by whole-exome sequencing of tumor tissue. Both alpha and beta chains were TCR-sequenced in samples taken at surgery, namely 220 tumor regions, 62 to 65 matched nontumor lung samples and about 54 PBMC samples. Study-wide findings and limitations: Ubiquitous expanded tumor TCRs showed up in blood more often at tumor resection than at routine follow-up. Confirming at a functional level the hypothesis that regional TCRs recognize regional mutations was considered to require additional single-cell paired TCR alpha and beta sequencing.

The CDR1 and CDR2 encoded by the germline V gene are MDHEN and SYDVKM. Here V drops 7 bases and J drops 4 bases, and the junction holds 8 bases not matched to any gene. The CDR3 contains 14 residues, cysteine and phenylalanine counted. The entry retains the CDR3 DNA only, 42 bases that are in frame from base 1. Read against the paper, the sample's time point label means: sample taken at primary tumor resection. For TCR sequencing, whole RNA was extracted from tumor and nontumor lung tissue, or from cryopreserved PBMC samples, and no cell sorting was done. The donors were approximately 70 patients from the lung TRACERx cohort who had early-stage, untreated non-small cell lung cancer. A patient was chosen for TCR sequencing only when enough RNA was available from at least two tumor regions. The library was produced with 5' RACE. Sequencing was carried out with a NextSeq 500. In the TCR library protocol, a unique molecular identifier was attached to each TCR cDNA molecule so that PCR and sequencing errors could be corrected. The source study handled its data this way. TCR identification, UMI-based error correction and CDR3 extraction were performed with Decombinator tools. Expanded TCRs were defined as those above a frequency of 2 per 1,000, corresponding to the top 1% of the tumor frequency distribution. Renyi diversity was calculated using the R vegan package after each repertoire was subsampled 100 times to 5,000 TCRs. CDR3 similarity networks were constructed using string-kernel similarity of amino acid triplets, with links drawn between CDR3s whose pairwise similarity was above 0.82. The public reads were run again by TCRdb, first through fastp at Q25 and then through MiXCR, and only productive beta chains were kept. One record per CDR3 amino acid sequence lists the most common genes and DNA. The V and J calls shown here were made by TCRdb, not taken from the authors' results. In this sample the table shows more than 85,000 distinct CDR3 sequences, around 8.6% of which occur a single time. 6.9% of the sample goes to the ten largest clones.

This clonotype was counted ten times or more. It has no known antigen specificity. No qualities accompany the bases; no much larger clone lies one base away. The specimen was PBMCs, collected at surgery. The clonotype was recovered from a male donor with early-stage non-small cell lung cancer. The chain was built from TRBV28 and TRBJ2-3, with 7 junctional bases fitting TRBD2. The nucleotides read TGTGCCAGCACTAACGGGGGGTTGCCAGATACGCAGTATTTT. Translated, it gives CASTNGGLPDTQYF.